Each of the 20 T cell receptor beta chains below was sequenced from the same sample in a study of blood T cell repertoires in COVID-19. Generated by immunoSEQ multiplex PCR, the TCRdb table keeps only in-frame clones and is missing some. This table has roughly 330,000 clones, about 87% appearing once. Sequenced input: PBMCs or T cells enriched from blood (not recorded which). The receptors were sampled from a man between 25 and 39 years old who had recovered from COVID-19.

This clone was detected ten times or more. The chain joins TRBV21-1 to TRBJ2-7; whether TRBD2, the table's D call, matches the DNA was not checked. TRBV21-1 is flagged as a pseudogene. The CDR3 has 15 residues. CDR3 sequence (DNA): TGTGCCAGCAGCAAAGTACTAGCGGGGGCCCTCGAGCAGTACTTC. It yields the protein CASSKVLAGALEQYF.

V gene TRBV7-9 combines with J gene TRBJ1-4, with D tentatively TRBD1 (5 bases). V was clipped by 7 bases and J by 2 bases, with 11 bases between them. The CDR3 length is 14 residues. Germline V CDR1 and CDR2: SEHNR, FQNEAQ (reference sequence). Written as DNA, the CDR3 is TGTGCCAGCACCCCGGGGGAGACTAATGAAAAACTGTTTTTT. As protein: CASTPGETNEKLFF.

V is TRBV3-1 (or the pseudogene TRBV3-2) and J is TRBJ1-6; TRBD1 matches at 8 bases. V gave up 0 bases and J gave up 4 bases; unmatched junction bases: 8. CDR1 and CDR2 from the germline V gene are LGHDT and YNNKEL (reference sequence). The CDR3 consists of 18 residues. The CDR3 nucleotides read TGTGCCAGCAGCCAAGATTCCCCACGGACAGGGTATAATTCACCCCTCCACTTT. It yields the protein CASSQDSPRTGYNSPLHF.

The chain carries TRBV7-6 and TRBJ2-5; D may be TRBD1 (6 bases). CDR1 and CDR2 from the germline V gene are SGHVS and FNYEAQ. V lost 3 bases and J 9 bases, leaving 20 bases between the germline ends. This CDR3 is built from 15 residues. The CDR3 DNA reads TGTGCCAGCAGCTTCATAGCTACAGGGCAGGTTTCCCAGTACTTC. Residues: CASSFIATGQVSQYF. Using reference TRBV7-6 and TRBJ2-5 for the parts outside the CDR3, the full variable domain is GAGVSQSPRYKVTKRGQDVALRCDPISGHVSLYWYRQALGQGPEFLTYFNYEAQQDKSGLPNDRFSAERPEGSISTLTIQRTEQRDSAMYRCASSFIATGQVSQYFGPGTRLLVL.

This sequence joins TRBV5-5 and TRBJ1-5; D unresolved. Trimming removed 4 bases from V and 1 base from J, with 12 bases in between. There are 15 residues in the CDR3. CDR1 is SGHKS and CDR2 is YYEKEE in the germline V gene (reference sequence). The CDR3 is CASSLDKISNQPQHF. The DNA of the CDR3 is TGTGCCAGCAGCCTTGACAAAATCAGCAATCAGCCCCAGCATTTT.

The chain uses TRBV4-1 and TRBJ2-7, with unresolved D. The germline V and J ends were trimmed by 4 bases and 0 bases, with 16 bases remaining between them. The CDR3 totals 16 residues. Germline assignment: CDR1 MGHRA and CDR2 YSYEKL. As DNA, the CDR3 is TGCGCCAGCAGCCCCATATGGTTAGCCAGCTCCTACGAGCAGTACTTC. This sequence encodes CASSPIWLASSYEQYF.

This clone appeared once. The V and J genes are TRBV27 and TRBJ2-3, with a possible D match to TRBD2 (5 bases). Looked up from germline, CDR1 is MNHEY and CDR2 is SMNVEV (reference sequence). V gave up 2 bases and J gave up 5 bases, with 5 bases separating them. This CDR3 spans 12 amino acids. CDR3 bases: TGTGCCAGCAGTTTAAGCGGAGATACGCAGTATTTT. Its protein product is CASSLSGDTQYF.

The chain recombines TRBV10-1 with TRBJ2-1, with D possibly TRBD2 on 5 matching bases. The CDR3 has 12 amino acids. Germline assignment: CDR1 WNHNN and CDR2 SYGVQD (reference sequence). The germline V and J ends were trimmed by 6 bases and 6 bases, with 9 bases remaining between them. The CDR3 sequence: CASSAAGNEQFF. The CDR3 nucleotides read TGCGCCAGCAGCGCGGCGGGCAATGAGCAGTTCTTC.

The chain joins TRBV6-5 to TRBJ1-2; D is ambiguous. There are 13 residues in the CDR3. The V and J ends lost 5 bases and 2 bases respectively, with 9 bases between them. Germline V lookup: CDR1 MNHEY, CDR2 SVGAGI. CDR3 region: CASSRQVNYGYTF. The DNA of the CDR3 is TGTGCCAGCAGTCGGCAGGTGAACTATGGCTACACCTTC.

Worth noting for this clone: Other DNA sequences in the sample encode the same CDR3. V gene TRBV5-1 combines with J gene TRBJ1-5; TRBD1 aligns across 9 bases. The V gene end was trimmed by 0 bases and the J gene end by 4 bases; junction bases not matched to a gene: 2. Germline V gene sequence: CDR1 SGHRS, CDR2 YFSETQ. This CDR3 has 15 amino acids. CDR3 DNA: TGCGCCAGCAGCTTGGACGGGACAGGGAATCAGCCCCAGCATTTT. The encoded protein is CASSLDGTGNQPQHF.

The rearrangement links TRBV19 to TRBJ2-5, with D unclear. This CDR3 comprises 13 residues. V dropped 3 bases and J dropped 1 base, with 6 bases sitting between them. Germline V gives CDR1 LNHDA, CDR2 SQIVND (reference sequence). DNA of the CDR3: TGTGCCAGTAGTATGTCTATCCAAGAGACCCAGTACTTC. Its translation is CASSMSIQETQYF.

In this sample, this clone turned up once. The rearrangement uses TRBV19 and TRBJ2-1; 10 nucleotides match TRBD1. Trimming at V came to 4 bases and at J to 0 bases, leaving 6 bases not matched to a gene. Germline CDR1 LNHDA, CDR2 SQIVND (reference sequence). This CDR3 has 17 residues. The chain's CDR3 is CASSKDRGGYSYNEQFF. The DNA for the CDR3 is TGTGCCAGTAGTAAGGACAGGGGGGGATACTCCTACAATGAGCAGTTCTTC.

This chain links TRBV19 with TRBJ2-3; 8 nucleotides match TRBD1. Germline CDR1 and CDR2: LNHDA and SQIVND (reference sequence). This CDR3 contains 14 residues. Germline trimming cut 2 bases from V and 7 bases from J; bases unmatched to any gene: 5. CDR3 region: CASSIQGALNTQYF. The CDR3 DNA reads TGTGCCAGTAGTATACAGGGGGCCTTAAATACGCAGTATTTT. Combining the CDR3 with reference TRBV19 and TRBJ2-3 gives the whole variable domain DGGITQSPKYLFRKEGQNVTLSCEQNLNHDAMYWYRQDPGQGLRLIYYSQIVNDFQKGDIAEGYSVSREKKESFPLTVTSAQKNPTAFYLCASSIQGALNTQYFGPGTRLTVL.

The V call is TRBV5-5, the J call TRBJ1-4; 9 bases map to TRBD1. CDR1 SGHKS and CDR2 YYEKEE come from the germline V gene (reference sequence). The CDR3 has 14 residues. Losses at the gene ends were 2 bases for V and 5 bases for J; bases not matched to a gene: 1. CDR3 in DNA: TGTGCCAGCAGCTTCGGGACAGGGAATGAAAAACTGTTTTTT. This encodes CASSFGTGNEKLFF.

About this clone: The same CDR3 also results from other DNA sequences found in this sample. This sequence joins TRBV27 and TRBJ2-2; the D gene is possibly TRBD2 (5 bases). Germline CDR1 and CDR2: MNHEY and SMNVEV (reference sequence). V was clipped by 0 bases and J by 5 bases, with 7 bases between them. The CDR3 has 14 amino acids. The CDR3 nucleotides are TGTGCCAGCAGTTTATCCCGGGGTACCGGGGAGCTGTTTTTT. The encoded protein is CASSLSRGTGELFF.

In this sample, this clone turned up once. The rearrangement joins TRBV19 to TRBJ1-2, with 8 bases matching TRBD1. CDR1 and CDR2 (germline): LNHDA, SQIVND (reference sequence). This CDR3 is built from 15 residues. V lost 1 base to trimming and J lost 4 bases; unmatched junction nucleotides: 5. CDR3 region: CASSIATGASYGYTF. The CDR3 DNA follows: TGTGCCAGTAGTATAGCGACAGGGGCTAGCTATGGCTACACCTTC.

The rearrangement links TRBV3-1 (or the pseudogene TRBV3-2) to TRBJ1-2, with unresolved D. V lost 2 bases and J 4 bases, leaving 14 bases between the germline ends. Germline V gene lookup returns CDR1 LGHDT and CDR2 YNNKEL (reference sequence). The CDR3 runs to 15 residues. CDR3 bases: TGTGCCAGCAGCCAATCCTGGCGGGTTTTCTATGGCTACACCTTC. Translated, it gives CASSQSWRVFYGYTF.

In DNA, the CDR3 is TGTGCCAGCTCCCGGTCCCCTTCGAGCACCGGGGAGCTGTTTTTT. Its protein is CASSRSPSSTGELFF. The chain combines TRBV2 with TRBJ2-2, with D hard to call. The CDR3 has 15 residues. Trimming stripped 8 bases from V and 4 bases from J, with 17 bases between. Germline CDR1 is SNHLY and CDR2 is FYNNEI.

The chain carries TRBV6-4 and TRBJ2-1, with TRBD2 matching 16 bases. Germline CDR1 reads MRHNA; CDR2 reads SNTAGT. The CDR3 consists of 15 residues. Trimming removed 10 bases from V and 4 bases from J; junction bases left unmatched: 4. CDR3 DNA sequence: TGTGCCATCCTGGGACTAGCGGGGGGGTACAATGAGCAGTTCTTC. Translated, it gives CAILGLAGGYNEQFF.

The rearrangement uses TRBV19 and TRBJ2-2; the D is unclear. V was pared by 5 bases and J by 5 bases, with 6 bases between. In germline, CDR1 is LNHDA, CDR2 SQIVND (reference sequence). CDR3 size: 12 residues. CDR3 sequence reads: CASSAGTGELFF. The CDR3 coding sequence is TGTGCCAGTAGTGCCGGGACCGGGGAGCTGTTTTTT.